The clone carrying this T cell receptor beta chain appeared a single time. The record originates from a study of radiotherapy plus CTLA-4 blockade in lung cancer. CDR3 length: 15 residues. The V end was cut by 2 bases, the J end by 2 bases, with 12 bases between. CDR1 is SEHNR and CDR2 is FQNEAQ in the germline V gene (reference sequence). Method: immunoSEQ multiplex PCR; TCRdb's copy keeps in-frame clones and lacks some. The sample holds 85,000 to 90,000 clones, around 87% seen once. V is TRBV7-9 and J is TRBJ2-5, with D unresolved. The sequence came from a human donor with non-small cell lung cancer that progressed on radiotherapy plus ipilimumab. This sample comprised peripheral blood, obtained from a patient treated with radiotherapy plus ipilimumab. The CDR3 coding sequence is TGTGCCAGCAGCTTACGGTTGGAACAGCAAGAGACCCAGTACTTC. It encodes CASSLRLEQQETQYF.